The source of this TCR beta chain is a study of blood T cell repertoires in COVID-19. Sequencing used immunoSEQ multiplex PCR; TCRdb keeps in-frame clones, though not all of them. Of 180,000 or so clones in the sample, 86% are singletons; the top ten hold 5% to 7%. This clone was observed once. The origin of this receptor is a man aged 35 to 55 with acute COVID-19. Sequenced sample: PBMCs or T cells enriched from blood (not recorded which).

The CDR3 DNA follows: TGTGCCAGCAGGGGAGATAATTCACCCCTCCACTTT. Amino acid sequence: CASRGDNSPLHF. V and J are TRBV9 and TRBJ1-6; D unclear. CDR3 length: 12 amino acids. V lost 5 bases, J lost 5 bases, and 5 bases lay in between. Germline V gene sequence: CDR1 SGDLS, CDR2 YYNGEE.